Presented here are 3 T cell receptor beta chains from one specimen sequenced in a study of blood T cell repertoires in COVID-19. Sequencing was performed with immunoSEQ multiplex PCR; in TCRdb, only in-frame clones are kept and a portion is missing. The table records about 99,000 clones, around four fifths of them present only once. Material for sequencing was peripheral blood. The receptors stem from a man in his fifties or sixties with acute or convalescent COVID-19.

The chain uses TRBV7-9 and TRBJ1-5; 8 bases agree with TRBD1. The CDR3 is 17 residues long. Trimming at V came to 2 bases and at J to 4 bases, leaving 10 bases not matched to a gene. Germline CDR1 reads SEHNR; CDR2 reads FQNEAQ (reference sequence). CDR3 loop: CASSLTAGGGRNQPQHF. CDR3 coding DNA: TGTGCCAGCAGCTTAACTGCAGGGGGCGGACGAAATCAGCCCCAGCATTTT.

The chain joins TRBV10-3 to TRBJ2-1; D may be TRBD1 (6 bases). The CDR3 contains 15 residues. Trimming shortened V by 5 bases and J by 7 bases, and 18 bases separated the two germline ends. Germline values: CDR1 ENHRY, CDR2 SYGVKD. The CDR3 is CAISLGTSPNNEQFF. Here the CDR3 DNA reads TGTGCCATCAGTCTCGGGACAAGTCCTAATAATGAGCAGTTCTTC.

The chain carries TRBV5-1 and TRBJ2-7; perhaps TRBD1 as D (5 bases). CDR1 and CDR2 from the germline V gene are SGHRS and YFSETQ. Between the trimmed V and J ends, which lost 4 bases and 2 bases, there was a span of 19 bases. The CDR3 contains 16 residues. Written as DNA, the CDR3 is TGCGCCAGCAGCATATTCCCGGGTGAACAGGCCTACGAGCAGTACTTC. This encodes CASSIFPGEQAYEQYF.